Listed below are T cell receptor beta chains from one sample, sequenced in a study of blood T cell repertoires in COVID-19. Measured with immunoSEQ multiplex PCR; TCRdb has only the in-frame clones, and not every one. The repertoire holds about 190,000 clones, 75% to 90% seen once, with around 6.5% in the top ten. The sequenced material came from peripheral blood. Receptor source: a woman between 40 and 50 years old with acute or convalescent COVID-19. Each CDR3 is given with its conserved first and last residue. D genes are given only for firm matches. Rows may omit the clone size; those that give it use once, few, many or a size class.

clone size,J gene,V gene,D gene,CDR3 DNA,CDR3 protein
-,TRBJ2-1,TRBV27,TRBD2,TGTGCCAGCAGTGAGACTAGCGGGAGTTGGAATGAGCAGTTCTTC,CASSETSGSWNEQFF
once,TRBJ1-6,TRBV4-1,TRBD1,TGCGCCAGCAGCCAAGAGCCGACAGGGGGCGAAAGTTCGTATAATTCACCCCTCCACTTT,CASSQEPTGGESSYNSPLHF
-,TRBJ1-2,TRBV28,-,TGTGCCAGCAGCCCCGCAGGTCATGGCTACACCTTC,CASSPAGHGYTF
-,TRBJ1-2,TRBV7-9,TRBD1,TGTGCCAGCAGCGTCACAGGACAGGGCGACGGCTACACCTTC,CASSVTGQGDGYTF
-,TRBJ2-7,TRBV5-1,-,TGCGCCAGCAGCCCCCGAGGTCGTGATCCGGAGTACCCATCAATCTACGAGCAGTACTTC,CASSPRGRDPEYPSIYEQYF
-,TRBJ1-1,TRBV29-1,-,TGCAGCGTTGCCGGTAGCCTGAACACTGAAGCTTTCTTT,CSVAGSLNTEAFF
-,TRBJ2-1,TRBV5-1,-,TGCGCCAGCAGCTTGGGGGGACTCTCCTACAATGAGCAGTTCTTC,CASSLGGLSYNEQFF
-,TRBJ1-2,TRBV6-5,-,TGTGCCAGCCATAGACAGAACAACTATGGCTACACCTTC,CASHRQNNYGYTF
-,TRBJ2-7,TRBV5-1,-,TGCGCCAGCAGCTTGGTGGGGGCCCACGAGCAGTACTTC,CASSLVGAHEQYF
few,TRBJ2-7,TRBV7-9,-,TGTGCCAGCAGCTTTCGACTCGGCGGGGGCCGCGACTTC,CASSFRLGGGRDF
-,TRBJ2-7,TRBV30,-,TGTGCCTGCAGGGGATCCTACGAGCAGTACTTC,CACRGSYEQYF
once,TRBJ2-3,TRBV28,-,TGTGCCAGCAGTTTCTCGTCTGTCACAGATACGCAGTATTTT,CASSFSSVTDTQYF
-,TRBJ2-6,TRBV29-1,-,TGCAGCGTTTTTAGCTCTGGGGCCAACGTCCTGACTTTC,CSVFSSGANVLTF
-,TRBJ1-1,TRBV10-1,-,TGCGCCAGCAGGGAGGGGTATACAGGACCGAACACTGAAGCTTTCTTT,CASREGYTGPNTEAFF
-,TRBJ2-3,TRBV5-1,TRBD1,TGCGCCAGCAGTTTCCTGGACAGGGGAAGCACAGATACGCAGTATTTT,CASSFLDRGSTDTQYF
-,TRBJ2-7,TRBV19,TRBD2,TGTGCCAGTAGTATAAAAGCGGGGGGGCTCAATTCCTACGAGCAGTACTTC,CASSIKAGGLNSYEQYF
-,TRBJ1-1,TRBV21-1,-,TGTGCCAGCACTATCGTACAGGGTTGCTCTGAAGCTTTCTTT,CASTIVQGCSEAFF
-,TRBJ2-2,TRBV5-4,TRBD2,TGTGCCAGCAGCTGGGGCGCGCCTAGCGGGAGCGTTACCGGGGAGCTGTTTTTT,CASSWGAPSGSVTGELFF
-,TRBJ2-3,TRBV5-4,-,TGTGCCAGCAGCTTTGGCAGGAGGACTAGCACAGATACGCAGTATTTT,CASSFGRRTSTDTQYF
-,TRBJ1-1,TRBV2,-,TGTGCCAGCAGGGGCCCGTACACTGAAGCTTTCTTT,CASRGPYTEAFF
few,TRBJ2-5,TRBV5-5,-,TGTGCCAGCAGCTTAAAATCGGGACTCCAAGAGACCCAGTACTTC,CASSLKSGLQETQYF
-,TRBJ1-5,TRBV5-5,TRBD1,TGTGCCAGCAGCTTGGTGGGGACAGGGTATCAGCCCCAGCATTTT,CASSLVGTGYQPQHF
-,TRBJ2-3,TRBV13,TRBD2,TGTGCCAGCAGCCTAGCGGGAGGGTCCACAGATACGCAGTATTTT,CASSLAGGSTDTQYF
-,TRBJ1-4,TRBV9,TRBD1,TGTGCCAGCAGCGTAGATTGGACAGGGGAAGAAAAACTGTTTTTT,CASSVDWTGEEKLFF
few,TRBJ1-5,TRBV6-5,-,TGTGCCAGTAGATATAGCAATCAGCCCCAGCATTTT,CASRYSNQPQHF
-,TRBJ1-1,TRBV11-3,TRBD1,TGTGCCAGCCGGTGGGGACAGGGAGCTTTCTTT,CASRWGQGAFF
once,TRBJ2-5,TRBV14,-,TGTGCCAGCAGCCCGAGGGTAAGAGAGACCCAGTACTTC,CASSPRVRETQYF
-,TRBJ2-7,TRBV20-1,-,TGCAGTGCTAGTAGCCCGGCGGTTACCTACGAGCAGTACTTC,CSASSPAVTYEQYF
-,TRBJ1-1,TRBV30,-,TGTGCCTGGAGTGTAGTGGGCTCCACTGAAGCTTTCTTT,CAWSVVGSTEAFF
-,TRBJ2-4,TRBV7-8,-,TGTGCCAGCAGCTTAGCTATGCGGGGACACCCCGGGTTAGCGGGTCCCAAAAACATTCAGTACTTC,CASSLAMRGHPGLAGPKNIQYF
-,TRBJ1-1,TRBV11-2,TRBD1,TGTGCCAGCAGCAATCCCGGGACAGGGACCAATGAAGCTTTCTTT,CASSNPGTGTNEAFF
few,TRBJ2-1,TRBV19,-,TGTGCCAGTAGTATGTGGGGCCAGATTGGGAATGAGCAGTTCTTC,CASSMWGQIGNEQFF
-,TRBJ2-1,TRBV21-1,-,TGTGCCAGCAGAAATCCCCAAGGACAGGGGTTCGATGAGCAGTTCTTC,CASRNPQGQGFDEQFF
-,TRBJ1-4,TRBV5-1,-,TGCGCCAGCAGCTTGGCCCCGTCACGGGAAAAACTGTTTTTT,CASSLAPSREKLFF
-,TRBJ1-5,TRBV28,-,TGTGCCAGCAGTTTACTACAGGCGACCCAGCATTTT,CASSLLQATQHF
-,TRBJ1-2,TRBV28,-,TGTGCCAGCAAACCGGGACAAACAAACGGCTATGGCTACACCTTC,CASKPGQTNGYGYTF
once,TRBJ1-4,TRBV5-1,-,TGCGCCAGCAGCGTAACCGGGAACCAGGGGGAAAAACTGTTTTTT,CASSVTGNQGEKLFF
-,TRBJ2-5,TRBV28,-,TGTGCCAGCAGTCCCGGCGGGGCCCAAGAGACCCAGTACTTC,CASSPGGAQETQYF
few,TRBJ2-1,TRBV24-1,-,TGTGCCACCAGTGACGGAGTTAACGGGTTCTTC,CATSDGVNGFF
-,TRBJ1-2,TRBV7-9,-,TGTGCCAGCAGCCCTCGCGGCAGCGGGGACTATGGCTACACCTTC,CASSPRGSGDYGYTF
-,TRBJ1-4,TRBV5-5,-,TGTGCCAGCAGCTTGGCCAGGGGACATGAAAAACTGTTTTTT,CASSLARGHEKLFF
-,TRBJ1-2,TRBV12-3/TRBV12-4,-,TGTGCCAGCAGCCAAGAGCTGGGCAGGCACCGCTTC,CASSQELGRHRF
-,TRBJ1-2,TRBV6-5,TRBD1,TGTGCCAGCAGTCCAGGGGGATATGGCTACACCTTC,CASSPGGYGYTF
-,TRBJ2-2,TRBV7-2,-,TGTGCCAGCAGCCCAATACCTGTACGGAGAGGGACCGGGGAGCTGTTTTTT,CASSPIPVRRGTGELFF
-,TRBJ1-2,TRBV6-5,TRBD1,TGTGCCAGCAGTCAACAGACAGGGGGCACCTATGGCTACACCTTC,CASSQQTGGTYGYTF
-,TRBJ1-1,TRBV6-5,TRBD1,TGTGCCAGCAGTCGGACAGGGGTGAACACTGAAGCTTTCTTT,CASSRTGVNTEAFF
-,TRBJ2-1,TRBV18,TRBD1,TGTGCCAGCTCGTATACAGGGGCATTCGAGAATGAGCAGTTCTTC,CASSYTGAFENEQFF
-,TRBJ2-3,TRBV4-1,-,TGCGCCAGCAGCCGGGGCCCAAACACAGATACGCAGTATTTT,CASSRGPNTDTQYF
-,TRBJ2-3,TRBV7-9,-,TGTGCCAGCAGCTTAGATAGGAGCCGGATGGGTACGCAGTATTTT,CASSLDRSRMGTQYF
-,TRBJ2-7,TRBV2,TRBD1,TGTGCCACCCTTTTCGGGACAGTGAGCAACGAGCAGTACTTC,CATLFGTVSNEQYF
few,TRBJ1-1,TRBV7-2,TRBD1,TGTGCCAGCAGCTTATCTCCGGGACAGATGAACACTGAAGCTTTCTTT,CASSLSPGQMNTEAFF
-,TRBJ1-2,TRBV10-1,-,TGCGCCAGCAGTCCTAACCTGACAGAACTCTATGGCTACACCTTC,CASSPNLTELYGYTF
many,TRBJ1-2,TRBV2,TRBD1,TGTGCCAGCAGAACATTCCGGGACAGGTACTATGGCTACACCTTC,CASRTFRDRYYGYTF
-,TRBJ2-7,TRBV30,TRBD2,TGTGCCTGGAGTCTTCAAGCGGGAACCGAGCAGTACTTC,CAWSLQAGTEQYF
once,TRBJ2-3,TRBV7-3,-,TGTGCCAGCAGCTCCCCTAACACAGATACGCAGTATTTT,CASSSPNTDTQYF
-,TRBJ1-2,TRBV6-4,-,TGTGCCAGCAGCCAAACAGGGAATAGCGGGAGGTCTAACTATGGCTACACCTTC,CASSQTGNSGRSNYGYTF
-,TRBJ2-1,TRBV5-6,TRBD1,TGTGCCAGCAGCTTGGGGGACAGGGCCTACAATGAGCAGTTCTTC,CASSLGDRAYNEQFF